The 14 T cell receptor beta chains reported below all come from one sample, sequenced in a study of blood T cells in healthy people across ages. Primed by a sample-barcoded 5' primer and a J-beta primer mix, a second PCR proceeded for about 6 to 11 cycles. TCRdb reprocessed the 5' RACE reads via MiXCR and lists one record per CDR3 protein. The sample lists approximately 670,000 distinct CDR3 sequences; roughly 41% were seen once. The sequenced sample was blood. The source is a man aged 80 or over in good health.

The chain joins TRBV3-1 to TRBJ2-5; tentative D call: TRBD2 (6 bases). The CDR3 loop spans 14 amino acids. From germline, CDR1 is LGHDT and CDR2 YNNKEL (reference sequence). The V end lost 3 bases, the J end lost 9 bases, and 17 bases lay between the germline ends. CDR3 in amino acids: CASSHGDSSAPQYF. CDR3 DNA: TGTGCCAGCAGCCATGGGGACTCTTCCGCTCCCCAGTACTTC.

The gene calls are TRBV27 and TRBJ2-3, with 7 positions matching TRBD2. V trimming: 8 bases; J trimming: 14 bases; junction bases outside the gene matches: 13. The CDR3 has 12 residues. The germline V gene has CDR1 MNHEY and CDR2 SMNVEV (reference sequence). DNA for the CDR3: TGTGCCAGCTCTTTGAGGGGAGGGCGGCCGTATTTT. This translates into CASSLRGGRPYF.

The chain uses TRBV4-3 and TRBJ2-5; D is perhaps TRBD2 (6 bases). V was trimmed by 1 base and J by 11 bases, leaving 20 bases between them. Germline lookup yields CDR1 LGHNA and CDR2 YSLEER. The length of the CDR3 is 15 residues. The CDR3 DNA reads TGCGCCAGCAGCCAAGGCCCGACTAGATACAATGAGCAGTACTTC. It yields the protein CASSQGPTRYNEQYF.

The CDR3, as DNA: TGTGCCAGCAGCTTACTGGCGGGGCCAGGGGGCGTGGAGACCCAGTACTTC. It translates to CASSLLAGPGGVETQYF. This chain joins TRBV7-6 and TRBJ2-5; TRBD1 aligns across 8 bases. The germline V gene encodes CDR1 SGHVS and CDR2 FNYEAQ. The trim removed 2 bases at V and 5 bases at J, leaving 13 bases unmatched. The CDR3 is made up of 17 amino acids.

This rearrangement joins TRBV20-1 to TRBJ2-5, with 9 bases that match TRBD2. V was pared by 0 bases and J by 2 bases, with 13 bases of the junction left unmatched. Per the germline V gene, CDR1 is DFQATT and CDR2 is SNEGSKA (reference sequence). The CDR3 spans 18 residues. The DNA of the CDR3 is TGCAGTGCTAGAGAGCGACCGTTAGCGGGGGCTTATCAAGAGACCCAGTACTTC. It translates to CSARERPLAGAYQETQYF.

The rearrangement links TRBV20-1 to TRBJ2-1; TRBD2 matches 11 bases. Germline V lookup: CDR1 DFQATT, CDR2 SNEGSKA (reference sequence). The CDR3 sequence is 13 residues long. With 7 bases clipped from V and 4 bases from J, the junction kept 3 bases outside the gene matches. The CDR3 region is CSGIAGGYNEQFF. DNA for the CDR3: TGCAGTGGTATAGCGGGGGGGTACAATGAGCAGTTCTTC.

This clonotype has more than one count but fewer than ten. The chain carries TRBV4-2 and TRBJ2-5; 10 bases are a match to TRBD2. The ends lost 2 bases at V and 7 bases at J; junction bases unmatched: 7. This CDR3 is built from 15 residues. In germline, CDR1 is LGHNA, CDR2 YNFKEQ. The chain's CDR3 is CASSQNSGGAGTQYF. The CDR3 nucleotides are TGTGCCAGCAGCCAAAACAGCGGGGGGGCTGGGACCCAGTACTTC.

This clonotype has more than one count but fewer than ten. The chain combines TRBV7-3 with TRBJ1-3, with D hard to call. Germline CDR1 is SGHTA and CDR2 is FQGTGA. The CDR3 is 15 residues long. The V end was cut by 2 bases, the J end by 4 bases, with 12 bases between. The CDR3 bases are TGTGCCAGCAGCTTATGTCAGGCGTACGGAAACACCATATATTTT. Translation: CASSLCQAYGNTIYF.

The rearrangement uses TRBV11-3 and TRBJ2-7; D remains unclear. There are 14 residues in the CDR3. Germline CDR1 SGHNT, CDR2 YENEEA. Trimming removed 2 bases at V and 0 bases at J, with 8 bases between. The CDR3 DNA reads TGTGCCAGCAGCTTATTATCCTCCTCCTACGAGCAGTACTTC. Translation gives CASSLLSSSYEQYF.

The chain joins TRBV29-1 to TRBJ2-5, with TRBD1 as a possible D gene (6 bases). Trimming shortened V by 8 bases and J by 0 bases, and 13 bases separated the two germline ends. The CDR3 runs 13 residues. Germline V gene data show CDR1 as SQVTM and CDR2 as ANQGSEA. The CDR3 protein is CSRGHPYQETQYF. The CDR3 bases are TGCAGCAGGGGACACCCCTACCAAGAGACCCAGTACTTC. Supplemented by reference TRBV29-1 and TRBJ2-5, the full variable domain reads SAVISQKPSRDICQRGTSLTIQCQVDSQVTMMFWYRQQPGQSLTLIATANQGSEATYESGFVIDKFPISRPNLTFSTLTVSNMSPEDSSIYLCSRGHPYQETQYFGPGTRLLVL.

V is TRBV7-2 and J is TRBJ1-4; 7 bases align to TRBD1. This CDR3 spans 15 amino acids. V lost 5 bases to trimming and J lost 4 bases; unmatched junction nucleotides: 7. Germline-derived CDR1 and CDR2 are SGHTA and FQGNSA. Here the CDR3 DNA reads TGTGCCAGCAGCCCGATGACAGGGAGTAATGAAAAACTGTTTTTT. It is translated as CASSPMTGSNEKLFF.

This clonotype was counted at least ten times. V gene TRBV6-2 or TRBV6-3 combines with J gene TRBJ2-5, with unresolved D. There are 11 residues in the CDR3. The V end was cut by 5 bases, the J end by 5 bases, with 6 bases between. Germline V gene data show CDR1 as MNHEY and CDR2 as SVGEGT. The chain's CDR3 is CASSDRETQYF. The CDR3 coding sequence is TGTGCCAGCAGTGACCGGGAGACCCAGTACTTC.

CDR3 amino acids: CASSLTPGSTDTQYF. DNA for the CDR3: TGTGCCAGCAGCTTAACCCCCGGGAGCACAGATACGCAGTATTTT. The chain has TRBV7-3 and TRBJ2-3; D not resolved. Trimming left V 0 bases short and J 0 bases short, with 7 bases between. Germline CDR1 reads SGHTA; CDR2 reads FQGTGA. This CDR3 is 15 amino acids long.

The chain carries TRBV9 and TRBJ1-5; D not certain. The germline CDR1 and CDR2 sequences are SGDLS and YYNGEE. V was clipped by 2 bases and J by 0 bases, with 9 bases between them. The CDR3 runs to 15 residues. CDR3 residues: CASSVDDHSNQPQHF. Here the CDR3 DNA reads TGTGCCAGCAGCGTCGACGACCATAGCAATCAGCCCCAGCATTTT.